This T cell receptor (beta chain) was observed in a study of a mutant IDH1 vaccine in newly diagnosed glioma. Background on the study: Treated patients had a mean age of about 40 years and a sex split that was around 62% male and 37.5% female. Patients previously underwent radiotherapy, temozolomide, or both, and most underwent both. Overall study results and limits: Among patients, roughly 93% showed immune responses induced by the vaccine.

V lost 5 bases and J 6 bases, leaving 16 bases between the germline ends. CDR3 size: 14 residues. CDR1 and CDR2 (germline): SGHVS, FQNEAQ. The table came from immunoSEQ multiplex PCR; TCRdb's copy has only in-frame clones and leaves some out. The sample includes about 36,000 clones, around 80% of them seen just once. Worth noting for this clone: What it recognizes is unknown.

Specified time point: week 11, during vaccination. Vaccination used 300 ug of mutant IDH1 20-mer peptide per dose, with topical imiquimod. The donor cohort comprised cases of new WHO grade 3 or 4 IDH1-mutant, ATRX-lost astrocytoma. This chain joins TRBV7-8 and TRBJ2-5; D gene uncertain. The clonotype originates from a woman aged 25 to 45 with glioma. Some clones in this sample may be carry-over from other donors' samples. The source was peripheral blood mononuclear cells (PBMCs), collected from a glioma patient whose treatment included an IDH1 peptide vaccine. The DNA for the CDR3 is TGTGCCAGCAGCGCGGCGACTCCGCCGAAGACCCAGTACTTC. This encodes CASSAATPPKTQYF.